These 17 T cell receptor beta chains were all obtained from the same sample, sequenced in a study of shared clonotypes between healthy human individuals. Sequencing used immunoSEQ multiplex PCR; TCRdb keeps in-frame clones, though not all of them. The profile shows some 2.1 million clones, 90% to 95% of them singletons. What was sequenced was naive CD4+ T cells sorted from blood. Sample subset: CD45RA+ positively selected. These receptors originate from a man aged 18-30 years in good health.

The chain joins TRBV7-2 to TRBJ2-7; tentatively, D is TRBD2 (6 bases). Trimming removed 1 base at V and 5 bases at J, with 15 bases between. The CDR3 consists of 15 residues. Germline values: CDR1 SGHTA, CDR2 FQGNSA. The CDR3 region has the DNA TGTGCCAGCAGCTTAGTCGGCGGGGTGGTGAACGAGCAGTACTTC. Translation: CASSLVGGVVNEQYF.

This clone was recorded once. The chain uses TRBV25-1 and TRBJ1-2; perhaps TRBD1 as D (5 bases). V was cut by 2 bases and J by 4 bases, with 11 bases left in between. CDR1 and CDR2 from the germline V gene are MGHDK and SYGVNS. This CDR3 comprises 14 residues. The DNA for the CDR3 is TGTGCCAGCAGTGAAGGCGCAGGGCCCTATGGCTACACCTTC. Its translation is CASSEGAGPYGYTF.

The rearrangement uses TRBV6-5 and TRBJ2-7; D is perhaps TRBD1 (5 bases). This CDR3 spans 14 amino acids. Per the germline V gene, CDR1 is MNHEY and CDR2 is SVGAGI. V was pared by 6 bases and J by 2 bases, with 14 bases between. CDR3 sequence (DNA): TGTGCCAGCAGCCGATGGGCAGGGACCTACGAGCAGTACTTC. Protein sequence: CASSRWAGTYEQYF.

The V call is TRBV10-2, the J call TRBJ2-5; D may be TRBD1 or TRBD2 (6 bases each). V lost 7 bases to trimming and J lost 4 bases, with 16 bases between them. The CDR3 loop spans 14 amino acids. Germline lookup yields CDR1 WSHSY and CDR2 SAAADI. The CDR3 DNA sequence: TGCGCCAGCAAAGGAGGGGGGCGTGGAGAGACCCAGTACTTC. Protein: CASKGGGRGETQYF.

The rearrangement links TRBV7-9 to TRBJ1-2; 11 bases line up with TRBD1. V gave up 8 bases and J gave up 14 bases; unmatched junction bases: 16. CDR1 and CDR2 from the germline V gene are SEHNR and FQNEAQ (reference sequence). This CDR3 has 14 residues. The CDR3 spells CASAAAGTGGVETF. The CDR3, as DNA: TGTGCCAGCGCGGCCGCCGGGACAGGGGGAGTAGAGACCTTC.

The rearrangement links TRBV7-9 to TRBJ2-3, with 7 bases aligning to TRBD2. Germline V gene lookup returns CDR1 SEHNR and CDR2 FQNEAQ (reference sequence). V dropped 5 bases and J dropped 3; count of bases not matched to a gene: 8. CDR3 length: 15 amino acids. As DNA, the CDR3 is TGTGCCAGCAGCGGAGCGGGGATGAAAACAGATACGCAGTATTTT. As protein: CASSGAGMKTDTQYF.

This chain joins TRBV7-9 and TRBJ2-7; a possible D gene is TRBD2 (5 bases). Deletions cut 0 bases from V and 6 bases from J, with 15 bases between. CDR1 and CDR2 from the germline V gene are SEHNR and FQNEAQ (reference sequence). CDR3 length: 15 amino acids. The CDR3 protein is CASSLAPTAVGEQYF. The CDR3, as DNA: TGTGCCAGCAGCTTAGCGCCTACAGCGGTGGGCGAGCAGTACTTC.

This chain links TRBV18 with TRBJ1-4; D may be TRBD1 (6 bases). The CDR3 loop spans 14 amino acids. V was pared by 4 bases and J by 8 bases, with 14 bases between. Germline V CDR1 and CDR2: KGHSH, LQKENI. CDR3 amino acids: CASSLRTAAEKLFF. The CDR3 DNA reads as TGTGCCAGCTCACTGAGGACAGCCGCCGAAAAACTGTTTTTT.

V is TRBV27 and J is TRBJ1-2, with TRBD1 matching 11 bases. The CDR3 contains 14 residues. The V and J ends lost 7 bases and 4 bases, in that order; junction bases with no gene match: 5. The germline CDR1 and CDR2 sequences are MNHEY and SMNVEV (reference sequence). The CDR3 here is CASTRTGGIYGYTF. DNA of the CDR3: TGTGCCAGCACTAGGACAGGGGGCATCTATGGCTACACCTTC.

Points on this clone: Additional DNA sequences in this sample encode the identical CDR3. The chain employs TRBV5-4 and TRBJ2-3; D is perhaps TRBD2 (5 bases). The CDR3 extends over 13 amino acids. The germline gives CDR1 SGHNT, CDR2 YYREEE (reference sequence). V dropped 0 bases and J dropped 3 bases, with 5 bases sitting between them. The DNA of the CDR3 is TGTGCCAGCAGCTTGGGAGGGACAGATACGCAGTATTTT. Amino acids: CASSLGGTDTQYF.

This sequence joins TRBV6-5 and TRBJ2-1; 8 bases agree with TRBD2. CDR1 is MNHEY and CDR2 is SVGAGI in the germline V gene. The CDR3 totals 14 residues. The CDR3 is CALASGRRGNEQFF. CDR3 DNA: TGTGCGCTTGCCAGCGGGAGACGGGGTAATGAGCAGTTCTTC.

As concerns this clone: The sample holds other DNA sequences that translate to the same CDR3. The gene calls are TRBV5-1 and TRBJ2-7; tentative D call: TRBD1 (6 bases). There are 14 residues in the CDR3. The V end lost 4 bases, the J end lost 1 base, and 12 bases lay between the germline ends. In germline, CDR1 is SGHRS, CDR2 YFSETQ. The CDR3 coding sequence is TGCGCCAGCAGCCCTGGGACATCGTCCTACGAGCAGTACTTC. It codes for CASSPGTSSYEQYF.

As concerns this clone: A much larger clone lies a single base off, so this may be a read error. The identical CDR3 is also encoded by other nucleotide sequences in the sample. The rearrangement links TRBV4-1 to TRBJ1-4; D not resolved. From germline, CDR1 is MGHRA and CDR2 YSYEKL. This CDR3 is built from 16 residues. The V gene lost 3 bases and the J gene lost 0 bases, with 11 bases spanning the gap. The CDR3 is CASSQDSTATNEKLFF. The CDR3 DNA follows: TGCGCCAGCAGCCAGGATTCTACAGCAACTAATGAAAAACTGTTTTTT.

This clone showed up just once. This sample also contains other DNA sequences that code for the same CDR3. The gene calls are TRBV28 and TRBJ2-2; D ambiguous. The length of the CDR3 is 11 residues. The germline gives CDR1 MDHEN, CDR2 SYDVKM. The V end was cut by 3 bases, the J end by 7 bases, with 3 bases between. The CDR3 sequence is CASSLRGELFF. DNA for the CDR3: TGTGCCAGCAGTTTGCGCGGGGAGCTGTTTTTT.

V usage is TRBV7-3 and J usage is TRBJ2-5, with D perhaps TRBD2 (5 bases). Germline CDR1 is SGHTA and CDR2 is FQGTGA. V shed 6 bases and J shed 2 bases, with 10 bases lying between them. The CDR3 length is 13 residues. The CDR3 spells CASRGSSQETQYF. The CDR3 region has the DNA TGTGCCAGCAGGGGGAGCAGTCAAGAGACCCAGTACTTC.

The chain employs TRBV28 and TRBJ1-4; 8 positions agree with TRBD1. The J segment lost 2 bases and the V segment lost 6 bases, leaving 2 bases of the junction unmatched. In germline, CDR1 is MDHEN, CDR2 SYDVKM. CDR3 size: 14 residues. CDR3 amino acids: CASRSGGTNEKLFF. The CDR3 bases are TGTGCCAGCAGGTCAGGGGGCACTAATGAAAAACTGTTTTTT.

The chain couples TRBV5-1 to TRBJ1-1, with D perhaps matching TRBD1 (5 bases). V was trimmed by 3 bases and J by 1 base, leaving 13 bases between them. CDR3 length: 15 amino acids. The germline V gene has CDR1 SGHRS and CDR2 YFSETQ. CDR3 sequence: CASSWGTKRNTEAFF. The CDR3 DNA reads as TGCGCCAGCAGCTGGGGGACGAAAAGGAACACTGAAGCTTTCTTT.